This T cell receptor (beta chain) comes out of a study of Graves' ophthalmopathy and Graves' hyperthyroidism. Study as a whole: The study drew peripheral blood at initial diagnosis, before any treatment.

Pregnancy or lactation, uncontrolled infections and other autoimmune diseases were grounds for excluding patients. Clinical symptoms and serum thyroxine were used for diagnosis; TRAb, thyroid ultrasound and orbital computed tomography were also relied on. RNA transcripts provided the template for amplifying TCR beta CDR3 regions. After a first-round RT-PCR with HTBI primers, a second-round multiplex PCR was run. TCRdb reprocessed the multiplex PCR reads via MiXCR and lists one record per CDR3 protein. This table holds hundreds of thousands of distinct CDR3 sequences, about 20% found once. Overall study findings and caveats: Detected in blood as well were most expanded thyroid clonotypes with frequency above 0.001.

This CDR3 is built from 14 residues. Per the germline V gene, CDR1 is MGHRA and CDR2 is YSYEKL. About this clonotype: Its antigen is not known. The junction departs from the called germline gene at one end, perhaps through a read error.

The clonotype was recovered from a woman younger than 35 with stable Graves' hyperthyroidism. Some clones in this sample may be carry-over from other donors' samples. The V gene is TRBV4-1, the J gene TRBJ1-1, with D perhaps TRBD1 (6 bases). Material for sequencing was peripheral blood. The CDR3 DNA reads TGCGCCAGCAGCCTCGGACAGTTGAAAACTGAAGCTTTCTTT. Residues: CASSLGQLKTEAFF.